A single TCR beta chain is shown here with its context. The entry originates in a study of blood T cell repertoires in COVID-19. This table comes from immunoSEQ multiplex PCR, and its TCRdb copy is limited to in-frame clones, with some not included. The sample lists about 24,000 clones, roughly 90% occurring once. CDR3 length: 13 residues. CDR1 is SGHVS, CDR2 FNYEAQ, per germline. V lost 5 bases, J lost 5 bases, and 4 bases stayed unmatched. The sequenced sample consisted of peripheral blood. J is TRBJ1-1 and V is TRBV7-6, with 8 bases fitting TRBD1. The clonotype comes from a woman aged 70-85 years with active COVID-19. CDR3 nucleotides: TGTGCCAGCAGCCCACAGGGGGGGACTGAAGCTTTCTTT. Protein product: CASSPQGGTEAFF. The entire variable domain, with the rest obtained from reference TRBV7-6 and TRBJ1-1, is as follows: GAGVSQSPRYKVTKRGQDVALRCDPISGHVSLYWYRQALGQGPEFLTYFNYEAQQDKSGLPNDRFSAERPEGSISTLTIQRTEQRDSAMYRCASSPQGGTEAFFGQGTRLTVV.